This TCR beta chain was sequenced for a study of blood T cell repertoires in COVID-19. Background on the study: Samples representing acute and convalescent COVID-19 were sourced from the United States, Italy and Spain. T cells, B-cell-depleted T cells, or PBMCs provided the cDNA or gDNA that served as material.

Authors' methods: Amplified reference gene primers provided the basis for estimating nucleated cell counts. Generated by immunoSEQ multiplex PCR, the TCRdb table keeps only in-frame clones and is missing some. D and trimming come from the DNA, and the V and J calls and clone size come from that table. The table shows approximately 20,000 clones, with approximately 80% occurring only once. Material: peripheral blood. The TCR originated in a human donor in a cohort sampled during active COVID-19.

CDR3 sequence reads: CASSPLLGKGNSGTGELFF. The CDR3 DNA reads as TGTGCCAGCAGCCCCTTGTTGGGTAAAGGAAACTCGGGCACCGGGGAGCTGTTTTTT. This chain links TRBV14 with TRBJ2-2; D is undetermined. The germline CDR1 and CDR2 sequences are SGHDN and FVKESK. The CDR3 consists of 19 residues. V lost 4 bases, J lost 4 bases, and 25 bases lay in between.